The sequence of this TCR beta chain was determined in a study of T cell responses to AZD1222 COVID-19 vaccine. Study-level findings and limits: It was only after the peak T cell response that any repertoires were sampled. A mostly white British donor set with more females was recruited, and clonal diversity was possibly underestimated. Elevations in Spike-specific TCR breadth and depth followed administration of two AZD1222 doses.

Germline V gene data show CDR1 as SGHRS and CDR2 as YFSETQ. V was cut by 4 bases and J by 7 bases, with 9 bases left in between. The CDR3 extends over 12 amino acids. For this clone: As yet, its antigen is unknown. Other nucleotide sequences from this sample produce the same CDR3.

Sequencing used immunoSEQ multiplex PCR; TCRdb keeps in-frame clones, though not all of them. The table lists 100,000 to 150,000 clones, about nine tenths of them singletons, with around 0.99% in the top ten. Analysis merged second doses at about 4 or about 12 weeks. The sequence derives from an adult who received the AZD1222 COVID-19 vaccine. Here the sequenced sample was peripheral blood, taken 28 days after the second AZD1222 dose. This rearrangement joins TRBV5-1 to TRBJ2-1; D may be TRBD1 (6 bases). The CDR3 sequence is CASSTQGNEQFF. The CDR3 DNA reads TGCGCCAGCAGCACCCAGGGGAATGAGCAGTTCTTC.